What follows are 13 T cell receptor beta chains derived from one specimen sequenced in a study of blood T cell repertoires in COVID-19 (TCRdb year 2020). Library preparation used the immunoSEQ multiplex PCR assay. Entries here come from immuneACCESS through TCRdb and include only in-frame sequences with V and J called. Some clones fail to appear in such tables; in the studies checked, an unresolved V gene covers under half of the shortfall, and the cause of the remainder is unknown. For this sample the table gives 220,000 or so clones, of which 84% were detected only once. The ten largest clones take up 6.8% of the sample. Material: PBMCs or T cells enriched from blood (not recorded which). The source of these receptors is a woman aged 40 to 50 who had recovered from COVID-19.

The chain links TRBV28 to TRBJ2-7; 8 nucleotides line up with TRBD1. The V and J ends lost 4 bases and 3 bases, in that order; junction bases with no gene match: 5. This CDR3 comprises 14 residues. Germline CDR1 is MDHEN and CDR2 is SYDVKM. The CDR3 DNA reads TGTGCCAGCAGTTCGGACAGGGCTCTCTACGAGCAGTACTTC. Its translation: CASSSDRALYEQYF.

The chain carries TRBV6-5 and TRBJ1-1; D perhaps matches TRBD1 (5 bases). Germline V lookup: CDR1 MNHEY, CDR2 SVGAGI. This CDR3 is 14 amino acids long. The ends were cut back, 3 bases at V and 5 bases at J, with 13 bases in the middle. CDR3 DNA sequence: TGTGCCAGCAGTTATTTGGGGCTGGGGACTGAAGCTTTCTTT. This codes for CASSYLGLGTEAFF.

This chain joins TRBV5-1 and TRBJ2-1; 11 bases map to TRBD1. The CDR3 consists of 15 residues. Germline assignment: CDR1 SGHRS and CDR2 YFSETQ. V lost 0 bases to trimming and J lost 7 bases; unmatched junction nucleotides: 3. The CDR3 is CASSLAGTGGNEQFF. The CDR3 DNA sequence: TGCGCCAGCAGCTTGGCCGGGACAGGGGGAAATGAGCAGTTCTTC.

The V call is TRBV19, the J call TRBJ2-1; D gene uncertain. CDR1 and CDR2 from the germline V gene are LNHDA and SQIVND (reference sequence). The CDR3 runs to 16 residues. The V and J ends lost 1 base and 0 bases respectively, with 10 bases between them. The CDR3 sequence: CASSIGHINSYNEQFF. CDR3 DNA: TGTGCCAGTAGTATAGGCCACATAAACTCCTACAATGAGCAGTTCTTC.

The chain links TRBV6-5 to TRBJ2-2, with D maybe TRBD2 (6 bases). The germline CDR1 and CDR2 sequences are MNHEY and SVGAGI. Trimming pared 7 bases from V and 1 base from J, leaving 10 bases between. This CDR3 has 14 residues. For the CDR3, the DNA is TGTGCCAGCACGGCGGGGAGGAACACCGGGGAGCTGTTTTTT. Translating it yields CASTAGRNTGELFF.

V and J are TRBV12-2 and TRBJ2-7; TRBD2, as called in the table, went unchecked against the DNA. TRBV12-2 is recorded as a pseudogene. CDR3 length: 20 residues. CDR3 sequence (DNA): TGTGCAAGTCGCTTAAGGCCGGGACTAGCGGGAGCTGACAACCTACACGAGCAGTACTTC. As protein: CASRLRPGLAGADNLHEQYF.

This clone was seen once. The chain combines TRBV2 with TRBJ1-2; 8 bases map to TRBD1. This CDR3 has 13 residues. Trimming took 0 bases from V and 12 from J; bases not matched to a gene: 6. CDR1 is SNHLY, CDR2 FYNNEI, per germline. CDR3 sequence (DNA): TGTGCCAGCAGTGAAGCTGGGACAGGACCCCACACCTTC. As protein: CASSEAGTGPHTF.

In this sample, this clone turned up once. V and J are TRBV10-2 and TRBJ1-2; possible D gene TRBD1, 6 bases. The V and J ends lost 8 bases and 6 bases respectively, with 19 bases between them. The CDR3 runs 14 residues. From germline, CDR1 is WSHSY and CDR2 SAAADI. The CDR3 protein is CASAYRALNDGYTF. In nucleotides, the CDR3 is TGCGCCAGCGCCTACAGGGCTTTGAATGATGGCTACACCTTC.

This sequence joins TRBV3-1 (or the pseudogene TRBV3-2) and TRBJ2-7; TRBD2 might be the D (6 bases). CDR1 and CDR2 (germline): LGHDT, YNNKEL (reference sequence). This CDR3 region has 15 residues. V dropped 1 base and J dropped 5 bases, with 15 bases sitting between them. The CDR3 loop reads CASSQAPGTADEQYF. The CDR3 DNA reads TGTGCCAGCAGCCAAGCTCCCGGGACTGCGGACGAGCAGTACTTC.

This sequence joins TRBV28 and TRBJ2-5; D perhaps matches TRBD2 (5 bases). The CDR3 is made up of 18 amino acids. In germline, CDR1 is MDHEN, CDR2 SYDVKM. V was cut by 6 bases and J by 4 bases, with 27 bases left in between. The CDR3 DNA reads TGTGCCAGCAGCCCACGACGCATAGCGTATGGGGTGGGAGAGACCCAGTACTTC. It codes for CASSPRRIAYGVGETQYF.

CDR3 coding DNA: TGTGCCAGCAGCATCGGGTCAGGGGAGGGAAATGAAAAACTGTTTTTT. This encodes CASSIGSGEGNEKLFF. The V and J genes are TRBV11-2 and TRBJ1-4, with D possibly being TRBD1 (6 bases). The CDR3 covers 16 residues. Germline V gene sequence: CDR1 SGHAT, CDR2 FQNNGV. V lost 5 bases, J lost 5 bases, and 18 bases lay in between.

The CDR3 region is CASSKETSGQYV. CDR3 DNA: TGTGCCAGCAGCAAAGAAACTAGCGGGCAGTACGTC. The chain couples TRBV21-1 to TRBJ2-7; TRBD2 is the table's D call, not checked against the DNA. TRBV21-1 is a pseudogene segment. This CDR3 contains 12 residues.

The chain recombines TRBV6-5 with TRBJ1-4, with TRBD1 as a possible D gene (5 bases). CDR1 is MNHEY and CDR2 is SVGAGI in the germline V gene. This CDR3 region has 14 residues. Trimming took off 6 bases at V and 0 bases at J, with 8 bases between the two ends. CDR3 amino acids: CASSWTTTNEKLFF. CDR3 coding DNA: TGTGCCAGCAGCTGGACAACAACTAATGAAAAACTGTTTTTT.